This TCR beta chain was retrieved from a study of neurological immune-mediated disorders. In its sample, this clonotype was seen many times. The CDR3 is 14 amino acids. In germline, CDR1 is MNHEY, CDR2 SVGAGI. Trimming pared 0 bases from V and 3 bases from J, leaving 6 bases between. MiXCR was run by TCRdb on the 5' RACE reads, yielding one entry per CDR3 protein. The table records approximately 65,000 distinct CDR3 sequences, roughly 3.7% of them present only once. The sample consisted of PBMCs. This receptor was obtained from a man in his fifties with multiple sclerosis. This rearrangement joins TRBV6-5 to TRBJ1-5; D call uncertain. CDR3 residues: CASSYSRTNQPQHF. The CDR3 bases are TGTGCCAGCAGTTACTCGAGAACCAATCAGCCCCAGCATTTT.